The clone carrying this TCR beta chain has a count of ten or more. Antigen unknown. The data were taken from a study of response to subunit inactivated influenza vaccine. Whole-study results and caveats: The authors offered the suggestion that each seasonal influenza vaccination recruits few new T cells.

TCRdb called the RT-PCR reads again in MiXCR, with one record for every CDR3 protein. The repertoire holds approximately 490,000 distinct CDR3 sequences, with around 7.7% as singletons. Germline lookup yields CDR1 SQVTM and CDR2 ANQGSEA. The CDR3 is made up of 15 amino acids. The V gene lost 6 bases and the J gene lost 0 bases, with 15 bases spanning the gap. The specimen was PBMCs from blood, collected roughly 24 months after vaccination. The chain carries TRBV29-1 and TRBJ2-1; D assignment may be TRBD1 or TRBD2 (5 bases each). The receptor's source is a man between 50 and 75 years old who received an inactivated influenza vaccine. CDR3 protein: CSVEIRDRSYNEQFF. The CDR3 DNA sequence: TGCAGCGTGGAAATCCGGGACCGCTCCTACAATGAGCAGTTCTTC.